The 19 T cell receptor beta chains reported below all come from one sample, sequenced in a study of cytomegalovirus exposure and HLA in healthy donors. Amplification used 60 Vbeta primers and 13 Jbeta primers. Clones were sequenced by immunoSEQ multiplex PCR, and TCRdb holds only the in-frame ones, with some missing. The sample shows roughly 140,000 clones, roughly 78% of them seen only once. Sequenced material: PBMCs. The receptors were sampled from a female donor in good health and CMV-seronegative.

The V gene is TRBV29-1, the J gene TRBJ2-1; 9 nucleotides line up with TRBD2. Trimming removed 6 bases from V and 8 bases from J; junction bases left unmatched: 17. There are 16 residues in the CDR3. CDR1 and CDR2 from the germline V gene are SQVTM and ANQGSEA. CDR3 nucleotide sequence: TGCAGCGTCATTCAGGGTAGCGGGAGAAGACGCCATGAGCAGTTCTTC. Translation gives CSVIQGSGRRRHEQFF.

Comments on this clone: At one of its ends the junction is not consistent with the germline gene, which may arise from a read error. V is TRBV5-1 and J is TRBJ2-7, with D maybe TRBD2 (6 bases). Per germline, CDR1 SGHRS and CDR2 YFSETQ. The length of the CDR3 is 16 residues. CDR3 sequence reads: CASSPRDSRGSYGQYF. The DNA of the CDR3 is TGCGCCAGCAGCCCGAGGGACTCCCGGGGCTCCTACGGGCAGTACTTC.

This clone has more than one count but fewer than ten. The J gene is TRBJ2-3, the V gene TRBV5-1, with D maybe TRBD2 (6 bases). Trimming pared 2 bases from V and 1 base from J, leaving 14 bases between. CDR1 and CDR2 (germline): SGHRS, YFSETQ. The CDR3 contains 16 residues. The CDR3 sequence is CASSFSLSGGTDTQYF. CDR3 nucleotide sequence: TGCGCCAGCAGCTTCAGTCTATCGGGAGGCACAGATACGCAGTATTTT.

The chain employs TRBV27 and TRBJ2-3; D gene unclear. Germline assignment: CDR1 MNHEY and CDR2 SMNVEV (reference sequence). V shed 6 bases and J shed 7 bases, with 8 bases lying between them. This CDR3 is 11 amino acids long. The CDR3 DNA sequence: TGTGCCAGCAGACTGCTGAATACGCAGTATTTT. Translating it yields CASRLLNTQYF.

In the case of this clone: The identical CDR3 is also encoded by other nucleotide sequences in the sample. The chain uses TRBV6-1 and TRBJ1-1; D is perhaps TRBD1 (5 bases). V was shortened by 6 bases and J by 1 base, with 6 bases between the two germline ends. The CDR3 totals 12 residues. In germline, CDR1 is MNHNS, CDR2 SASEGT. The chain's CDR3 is CASSTGNTEAFF. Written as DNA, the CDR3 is TGTGCCAGCAGCACAGGGAACACTGAAGCTTTCTTT.

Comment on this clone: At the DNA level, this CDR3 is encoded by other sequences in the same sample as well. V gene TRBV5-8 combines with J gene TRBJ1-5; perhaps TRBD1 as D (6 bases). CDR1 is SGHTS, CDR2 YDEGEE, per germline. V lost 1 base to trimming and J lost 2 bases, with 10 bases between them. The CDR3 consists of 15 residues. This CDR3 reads CASSLWRQGNQPQHF. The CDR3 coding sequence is TGTGCCAGCAGCTTGTGGAGACAGGGCAATCAGCCCCAGCATTTT.

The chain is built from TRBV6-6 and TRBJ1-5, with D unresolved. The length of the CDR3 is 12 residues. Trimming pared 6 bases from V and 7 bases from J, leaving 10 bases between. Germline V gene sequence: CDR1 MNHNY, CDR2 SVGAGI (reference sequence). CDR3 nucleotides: TGTGCCAGCAGCCTAGGCGGACAGCCCCAGCATTTT. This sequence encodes CASSLGGQPQHF.

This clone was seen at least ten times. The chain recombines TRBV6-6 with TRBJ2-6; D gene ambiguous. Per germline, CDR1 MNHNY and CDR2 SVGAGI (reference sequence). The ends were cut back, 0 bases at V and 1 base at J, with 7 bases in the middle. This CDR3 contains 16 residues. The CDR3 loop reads CASSYSRSSGANVLTF. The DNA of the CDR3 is TGTGCCAGCAGTTACTCGAGATCATCTGGGGCCAACGTCCTGACTTTC.

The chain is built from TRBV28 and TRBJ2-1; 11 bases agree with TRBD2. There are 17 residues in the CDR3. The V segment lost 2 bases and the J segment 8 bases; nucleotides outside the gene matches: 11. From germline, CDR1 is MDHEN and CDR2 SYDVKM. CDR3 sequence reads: CASSLRVTSGRWYEQFF. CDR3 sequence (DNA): TGTGCCAGCAGTTTACGTGTAACTAGCGGGAGATGGTATGAGCAGTTCTTC.

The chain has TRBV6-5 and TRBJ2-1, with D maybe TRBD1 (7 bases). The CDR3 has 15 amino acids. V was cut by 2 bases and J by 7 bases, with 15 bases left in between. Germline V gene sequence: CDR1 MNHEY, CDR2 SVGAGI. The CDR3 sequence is CASSYGQGGSNEQFF. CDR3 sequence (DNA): TGTGCCAGCAGTTACGGTCAGGGGGGATCGAATGAGCAGTTCTTC.

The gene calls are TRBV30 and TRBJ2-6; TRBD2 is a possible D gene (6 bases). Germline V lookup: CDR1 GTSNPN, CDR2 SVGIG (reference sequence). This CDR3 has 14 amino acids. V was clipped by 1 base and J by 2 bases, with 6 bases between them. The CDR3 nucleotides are TGTGCCTGGAGTGGCGGGGCTGGGGCCAACGTCCTGACTTTC. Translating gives CAWSGGAGANVLTF. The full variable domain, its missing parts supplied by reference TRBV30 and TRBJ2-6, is SQTIHQWPATLVQPVGSPLSLECTVEGTSNPNLYWYRQAAGRGLQLLFYSVGIGQISSEVPQNLSASRPQDRQFILSSKKLLLSDSGFYLCAWSGGAGANVLTFGAGSRLTVL.

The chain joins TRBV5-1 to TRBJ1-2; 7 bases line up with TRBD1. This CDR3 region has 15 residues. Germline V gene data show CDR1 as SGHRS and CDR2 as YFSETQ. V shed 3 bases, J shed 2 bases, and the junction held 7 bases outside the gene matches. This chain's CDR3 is CASSYDRVGNYGYTF. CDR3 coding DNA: TGCGCCAGCAGCTACGACAGGGTGGGGAACTATGGCTACACCTTC.

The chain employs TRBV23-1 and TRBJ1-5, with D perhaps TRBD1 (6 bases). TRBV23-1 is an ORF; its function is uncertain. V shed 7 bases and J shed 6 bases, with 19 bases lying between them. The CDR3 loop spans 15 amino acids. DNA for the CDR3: TGCGCCAGCAAACAATTGGGACAAAGTCGTCAGCCCCAGCATTTT. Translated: CASKQLGQSRQPQHF.

The CDR3 sequence is CASSSIQGAPGYTF. In nucleotides, the CDR3 is TGTGCCAGCAGCTCAATTCAGGGGGCGCCTGGCTACACCTTC. The genes are TRBV7-3 and TRBJ1-2; the match to TRBD1 covers 8 bases. The length of the CDR3 is 14 residues. V shed 4 bases, J shed 7 bases, and the junction held 8 bases outside the gene matches. The germline CDR1 and CDR2 sequences are SGHTA and FQGTGA.

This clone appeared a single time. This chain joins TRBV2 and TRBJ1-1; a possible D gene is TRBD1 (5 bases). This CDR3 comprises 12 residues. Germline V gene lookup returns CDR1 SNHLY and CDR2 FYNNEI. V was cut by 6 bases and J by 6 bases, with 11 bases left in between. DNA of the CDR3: TGTGCCAGCAGAGACGGACAAGCTGAAGCTTTCTTT. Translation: CASRDGQAEAFF.

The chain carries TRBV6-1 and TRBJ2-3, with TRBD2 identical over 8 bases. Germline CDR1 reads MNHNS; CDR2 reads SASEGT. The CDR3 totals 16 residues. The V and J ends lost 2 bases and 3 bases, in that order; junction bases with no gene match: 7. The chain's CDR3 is CASSELRRGRTDTQYF. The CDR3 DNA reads TGTGCCAGCAGTGAACTGCGGCGCGGGAGGACAGATACGCAGTATTTT.

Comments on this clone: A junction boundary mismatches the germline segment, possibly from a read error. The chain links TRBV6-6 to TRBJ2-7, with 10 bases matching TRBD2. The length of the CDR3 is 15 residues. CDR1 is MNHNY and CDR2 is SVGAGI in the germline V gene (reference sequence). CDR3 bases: TGTGCCGGCAGTTACTCTCTAGCGGGAGTAACCGAGCAGTACTTC. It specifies CAGSYSLAGVTEQYF.

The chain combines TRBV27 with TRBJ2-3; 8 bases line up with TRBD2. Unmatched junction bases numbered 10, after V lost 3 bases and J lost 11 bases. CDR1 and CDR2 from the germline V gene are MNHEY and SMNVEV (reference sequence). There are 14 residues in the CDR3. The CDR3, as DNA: TGTGCCAGCAGTTTCGCGGGGGGCCCTTATATGCAGTATTTT. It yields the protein CASSFAGGPYMQYF.

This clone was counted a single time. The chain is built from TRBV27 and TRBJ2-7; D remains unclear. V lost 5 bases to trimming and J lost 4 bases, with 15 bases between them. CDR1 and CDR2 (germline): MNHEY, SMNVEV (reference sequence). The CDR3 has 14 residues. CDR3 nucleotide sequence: TGTGCCAGCAGTCCCCGACCCCGCGGTTACGAGCAGTACTTC. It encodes CASSPRPRGYEQYF.